This entry describes one T cell receptor (beta chain). This sample was included in a study of blood T cell repertoires in COVID-19. Per the study methods: Reference gene primer amplification gave nucleated cell count estimates. The data were produced by immunoSEQ multiplex PCR, yet TCRdb's version contains in-frame clones alone and is incomplete. D and trimming were read from the DNA, whereas the V and J calls and clone size are those reported in that table. The sample consists of 250,000 to 350,000 clones, roughly 86% of them appearing once. Germline V gene data show CDR1 as LGHDT and CDR2 as YNNKEL (reference sequence). This CDR3 is built from 16 residues. V lost 4 bases and J lost 4; bases outside the gene matches: 3.

Input material: peripheral blood. The chain has TRBV3-1 (or the pseudogene TRBV3-2) and TRBJ2-5; 16 bases are a match to TRBD2. The sequence derives from a woman in her fifties or sixties with acute or convalescent COVID-19. CDR3 DNA sequence: TGTGCCAGCAGCCGGGGACTAGCGGGAGGGAGAGAGACCCAGTACTTC. Protein: CASSRGLAGGRETQYF.